The 10 T cell receptor beta chains below come from one sample, sequenced in a study of T cell clonality in common variable immunodeficiency. For these receptors, no antigen is known. Study outcomes and limitations: Common variable immunodeficiency TCR beta sequences reportedly had fewer deletions and N-nucleotide insertions.

The repertoire was sequenced with immunoSEQ multiplex PCR; TCRdb's copy has only in-frame clones and lacks some. The specimen has 20,000 to 25,000 clones, none found just once. The specimen sequenced was peripheral blood mononuclear cells. Receptors were obtained from a human donor with common variable immunodeficiency.

On this clone itself: The observed sequence ends 3 residues before the CDR3 terminus, with the missing tail filled in from the germline J gene. The rearrangement uses TRBV18 and TRBJ2-7; 7 nucleotides align to TRBD2. CDR3 size: 15 residues. From germline, CDR1 is KGHSH and CDR2 LQKENI. Trimming took 2 bases from V and 6 from J; bases not matched to a gene: 10. Partial CDR3 DNA: TGTGCCAGCTCACCAGGGGGGGAGGGGTGTGGCGAG. Translation: CASSPGGEGCGE. The entire CDR3 is CASSPGGEGCGEQYF.

This clone was counted at least ten times. The read comes to an end 3 residues before the CDR3 does, leaving the germline J gene to fill in the end. The J gene is TRBJ1-2, the V gene TRBV10-1; 7 bases are a match to TRBD1. V gave up 6 bases and J gave up 4 bases; unmatched junction bases: 5. CDR3 length: 13 residues. Germline lookup yields CDR1 WNHNN and CDR2 SYGVQD (reference sequence). The CDR3 loop is CASSQDRTYGYTF. The covered CDR3 bases are TGCGCCAGCAGCCAGGACAGGACCTATGGC.

Ten or more counts support this clone. The read comes to an end 3 residues before the CDR3 does, leaving the germline J gene to fill in the end. Different DNA sequences within this sample yield the same CDR3. This chain joins TRBV10-2 and TRBJ2-5; D is perhaps TRBD2 (5 bases). Germline V gives CDR1 WSHSY, CDR2 SAAADI. V shed 7 bases and J shed 5 bases, with 14 bases lying between them. This CDR3 contains 13 residues. The DNA read from the CDR3 is TGCGCCAGCATGGACTGGGTCGGGGAGACC. As protein: CASMDWVGET. The complete CDR3 sequence is CASMDWVGETQYF.

This clone was counted ten times or more. The CDR3 sequence: CASPTSGTGDTQYF. The CDR3 bases that were read are TGTGCCAGCCCTACTAGCGGGACCGGGGATACG. This chain uses TRBV7-2 with TRBJ2-3; 10 nucleotides line up with TRBD2. The CDR3 extends 3 residues past the end of the read, so its final part is completed from the germline J gene. This CDR3 has 14 residues. CDR1 is SGHTA, CDR2 FQGNSA, per germline. The ends lost 8 bases at V and 6 bases at J; junction bases unmatched: 8.

This clone was seen ten or more times. The CDR3 bases that were read are TGTGCCAGCAGCTTTCCCAGGGGGCGATACGGGGACTATGGC. It codes for CASSFPRGRYGDYG. The full CDR3 reads CASSFPRGRYGDYGYTF. This chain connects TRBV13 to TRBJ1-2, with TRBD1 identical over 8 bases. Read coverage stops 3 residues before the CDR3 terminus; the germline J gene supplies the remainder. This CDR3 is 17 amino acids long. V trimming: 3 bases; J trimming: 3 bases; junction bases outside the gene matches: 12. Germline CDR1 PRHDT, CDR2 FYEKMQ (reference sequence).

This clone has a count of ten or more. The read gets to within 3 residues of the CDR3 end, and the germline J gene fills in the rest. This chain links TRBV7-2 with TRBJ2-7, with 10 bases fitting TRBD1. The CDR3 has 13 residues. The V gene's germline CDR1 is SGHTA and CDR2 FQGNSA. Trimming took 8 bases from V and 3 from J; bases not matched to a gene: 4. Incomplete CDR3 DNA: TGTGCCAGCGGGCGGACAGGGGGCTACGAG. It is translated as CASGRTGGYE. The CDR3 as a whole reads CASGRTGGYEQYF.

This clone was picked up many times. The read ends 3 residues shy of where the CDR3 ends; the end is completed using the germline J gene. The chain links TRBV7-9 to TRBJ2-2; possibly TRBD2 for D (6 bases). The CDR3 length is 13 residues. Germline V gene lookup returns CDR1 SEHNR and CDR2 FQNEAQ (reference sequence). V was trimmed by 7 bases and J by 8 bases, leaving 14 bases between them. The CDR3 bases that were read are TGTGCCAGCACCCTATCGGGGGAAGGGGAG. It encodes CASTLSGEGE. The complete CDR3 protein is CASTLSGEGELFF.

This clone was detected ten times or more. The sequence runs out 3 residues before the end of the CDR3; the remainder is reconstructed from the germline J gene. The chain carries TRBV4-2 and TRBJ1-2; D remains unclear. Germline V gene sequence: CDR1 LGHNA, CDR2 YNFKEQ. Trimming took 5 bases from V and 6 from J, leaving 13 bases between them. The length of the CDR3 is 13 residues. Here the CDR3 reads CASSKAGANGYTF. CDR3 bases read: TGTGCCAGCAGCAAGGCGGGAGCTAATGGC.

This clone showed up just a few times. Being one base from a much bigger clone, this may be a read error. The CDR3 extends 3 residues past the end of the read, so its final part is completed from the germline J gene. V gene TRBV6-4 combines with J gene TRBJ2-7; TRBD2 matches at 9 bases. The CDR3 contains 14 residues. Germline V gene lookup returns CDR1 MRHNA and CDR2 SNTAGT. With 8 bases clipped from V and 2 bases from J, the junction kept 7 bases outside the gene matches. CDR3 DNA, as far as it was read: TGTGCCAGCGCGGCTAGCGGGGAGGCCTACGAG. It encodes CASAASGEAYE. The full CDR3 is CASAASGEAYEQYF.

This clone was counted many times. With the read ending 3 residues before the CDR3 end, the germline J gene is used to fill in that end. The V gene is TRBV4-1, the J gene TRBJ2-7, with a weak D call TRBD2 (6 bases). The CDR3 totals 14 residues. CDR1 MGHRA and CDR2 YSYEKL come from the germline V gene. Trimming took 2 bases from V and 3 from J, leaving 11 bases between them. Partial CDR3 DNA: TGCGCCAGCAGCCAAATTCTCGGGGGCTACGAG. Protein sequence: CASSQILGGYE. The full CDR3 reads CASSQILGGYEQYF.